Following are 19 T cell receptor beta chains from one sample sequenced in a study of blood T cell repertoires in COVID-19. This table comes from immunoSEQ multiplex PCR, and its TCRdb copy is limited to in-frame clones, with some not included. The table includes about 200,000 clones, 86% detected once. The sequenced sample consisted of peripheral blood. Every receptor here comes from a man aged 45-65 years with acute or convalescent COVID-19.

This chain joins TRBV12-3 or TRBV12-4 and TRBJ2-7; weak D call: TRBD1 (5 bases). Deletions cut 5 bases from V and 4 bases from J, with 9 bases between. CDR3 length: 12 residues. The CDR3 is CASSPTEYEQYF. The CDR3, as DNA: TGTGCCAGCAGTCCGACAGAGTACGAGCAGTACTTC.

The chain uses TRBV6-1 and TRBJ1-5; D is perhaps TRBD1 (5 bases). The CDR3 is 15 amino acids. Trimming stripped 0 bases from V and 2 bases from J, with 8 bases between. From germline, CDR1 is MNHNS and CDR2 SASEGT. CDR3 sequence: CASSEAGVGNQPQHF. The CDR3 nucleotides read TGTGCCAGCAGTGAAGCAGGGGTGGGCAATCAGCCCCAGCATTTT.

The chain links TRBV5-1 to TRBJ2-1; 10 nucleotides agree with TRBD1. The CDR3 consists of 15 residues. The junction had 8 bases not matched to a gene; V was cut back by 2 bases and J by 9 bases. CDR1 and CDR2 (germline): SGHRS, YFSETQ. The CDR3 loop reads CASSFGTGVAGEQFF. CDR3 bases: TGCGCCAGCAGCTTTGGGACAGGGGTAGCGGGTGAGCAGTTCTTC. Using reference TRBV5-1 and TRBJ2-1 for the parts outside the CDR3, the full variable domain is KAGVTQTPRYLIKTRGQQVTLSCSPISGHRSVSWYQQTPGQGLQFLFEYFSETQRNKGNFPGRFSGRQFSNSRSEMNVSTLELGDSALYLCASSFGTGVAGEQFFGPGTRLTVL.

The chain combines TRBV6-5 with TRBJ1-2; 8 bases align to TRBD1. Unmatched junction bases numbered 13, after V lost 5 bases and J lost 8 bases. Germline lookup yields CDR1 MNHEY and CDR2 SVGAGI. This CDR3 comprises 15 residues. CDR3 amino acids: CASSPPQGARGGYTF. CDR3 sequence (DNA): TGTGCCAGCAGTCCCCCTCAGGGGGCGAGAGGGGGCTACACCTTC.

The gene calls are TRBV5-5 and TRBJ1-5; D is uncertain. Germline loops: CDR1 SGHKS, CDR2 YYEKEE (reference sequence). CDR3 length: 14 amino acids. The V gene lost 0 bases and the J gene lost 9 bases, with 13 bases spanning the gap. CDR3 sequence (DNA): TGTGCCAGCAGCTTGGAGGTGATCTCGGGGCCCCAGCATTTT. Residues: CASSLEVISGPQHF.

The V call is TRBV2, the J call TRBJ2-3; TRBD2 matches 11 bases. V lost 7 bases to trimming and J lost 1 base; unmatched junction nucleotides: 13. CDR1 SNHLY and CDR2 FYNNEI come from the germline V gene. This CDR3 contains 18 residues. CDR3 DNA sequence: TGTGCCAGCACCCTACTAGCGGGGGCCGCCTGGGGCACAGATACGCAGTATTTT. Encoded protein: CASTLLAGAAWGTDTQYF.

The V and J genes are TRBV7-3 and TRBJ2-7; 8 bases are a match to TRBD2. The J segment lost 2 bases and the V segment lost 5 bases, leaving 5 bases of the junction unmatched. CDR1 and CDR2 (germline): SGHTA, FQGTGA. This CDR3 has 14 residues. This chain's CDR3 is CASSASGSTYEQYF. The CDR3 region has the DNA TGTGCCAGCAGCGCTAGCGGGTCGACCTACGAGCAGTACTTC.

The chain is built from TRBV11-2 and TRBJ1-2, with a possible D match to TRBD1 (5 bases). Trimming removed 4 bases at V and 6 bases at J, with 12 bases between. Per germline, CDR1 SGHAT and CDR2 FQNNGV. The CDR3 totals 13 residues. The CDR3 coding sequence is TGTGCCAGCAGCTCAATTGAGACAGATGGCTACACCTTC. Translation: CASSSIETDGYTF.

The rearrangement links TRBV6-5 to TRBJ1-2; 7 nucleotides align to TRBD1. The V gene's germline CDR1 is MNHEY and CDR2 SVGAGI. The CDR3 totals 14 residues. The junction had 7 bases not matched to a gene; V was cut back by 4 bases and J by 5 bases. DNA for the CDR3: TGTGCCAGCAGTTCCCCGGGACAGCAGTATGGCTACACCTTC. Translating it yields CASSSPGQQYGYTF.

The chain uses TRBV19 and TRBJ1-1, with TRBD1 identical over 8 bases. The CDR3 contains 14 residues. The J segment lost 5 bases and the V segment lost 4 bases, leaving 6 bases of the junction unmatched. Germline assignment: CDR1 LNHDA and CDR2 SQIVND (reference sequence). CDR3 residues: CASSTTGGGTEAFF. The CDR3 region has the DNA TGTGCCAGTAGTACTACAGGGGGTGGGACTGAAGCTTTCTTT. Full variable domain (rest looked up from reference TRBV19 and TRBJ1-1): DGGITQSPKYLFRKEGQNVTLSCEQNLNHDAMYWYRQDPGQGLRLIYYSQIVNDFQKGDIAEGYSVSREKKESFPLTVTSAQKNPTAFYLCASSTTGGGTEAFFGQGTRLTVV.

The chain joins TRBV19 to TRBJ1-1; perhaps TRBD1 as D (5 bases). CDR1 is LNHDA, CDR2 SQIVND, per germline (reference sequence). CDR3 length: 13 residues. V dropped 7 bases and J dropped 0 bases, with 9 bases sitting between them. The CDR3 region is CASTRGLNTEAFF. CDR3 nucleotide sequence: TGTGCCAGTACCCGGGGGTTGAACACTGAAGCTTTCTTT. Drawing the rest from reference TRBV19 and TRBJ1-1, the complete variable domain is DGGITQSPKYLFRKEGQNVTLSCEQNLNHDAMYWYRQDPGQGLRLIYYSQIVNDFQKGDIAEGYSVSREKKESFPLTVTSAQKNPTAFYLCASTRGLNTEAFFGQGTRLTVV.

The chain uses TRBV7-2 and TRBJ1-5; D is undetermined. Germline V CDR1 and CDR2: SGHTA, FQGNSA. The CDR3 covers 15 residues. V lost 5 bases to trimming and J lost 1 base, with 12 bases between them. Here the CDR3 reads CASSPGVASNQPQHF. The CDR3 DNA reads TGTGCCAGCAGCCCTGGGGTAGCGAGCAATCAGCCCCAGCATTTT.

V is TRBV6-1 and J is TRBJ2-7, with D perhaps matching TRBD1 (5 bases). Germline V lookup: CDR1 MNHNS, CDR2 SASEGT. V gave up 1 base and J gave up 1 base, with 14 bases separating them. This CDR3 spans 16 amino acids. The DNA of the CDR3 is TGTGCCAGCAGTGAAGGGTGGTCAGGGTGGTCCTACGAGCAGTACTTC. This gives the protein CASSEGWSGWSYEQYF.

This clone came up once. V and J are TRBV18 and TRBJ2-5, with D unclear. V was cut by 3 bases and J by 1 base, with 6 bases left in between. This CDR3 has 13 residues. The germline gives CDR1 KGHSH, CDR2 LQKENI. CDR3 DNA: TGTGCCAGCTCACCGGCCTTCCAAGAGACCCAGTACTTC. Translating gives CASSPAFQETQYF. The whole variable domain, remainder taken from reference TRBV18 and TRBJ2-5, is NAGVMQNPRHLVRRRGQEARLRCSPMKGHSHVYWYRQLPEEGLKFMVYLQKENIIDESGMPKERFSAEFPKEGPSILRIQQVVRGDSAAYFCASSPAFQETQYFGPGTRLLVL.

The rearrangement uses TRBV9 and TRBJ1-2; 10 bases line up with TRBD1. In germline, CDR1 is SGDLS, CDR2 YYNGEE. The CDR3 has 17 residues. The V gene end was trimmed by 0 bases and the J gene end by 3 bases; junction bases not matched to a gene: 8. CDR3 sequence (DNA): TGTGCCAGCAGCGTAGGGACAGGGGGATTGGGGGACTATGGCTACACCTTC. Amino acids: CASSVGTGGLGDYGYTF.

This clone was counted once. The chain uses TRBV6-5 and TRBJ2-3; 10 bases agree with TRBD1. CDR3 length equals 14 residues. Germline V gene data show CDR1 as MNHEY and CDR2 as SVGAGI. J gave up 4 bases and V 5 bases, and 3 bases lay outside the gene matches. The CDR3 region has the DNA TGTGCCAGCAGTCGGGACAGGGGCCCAGATACGCAGTATTTT. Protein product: CASSRDRGPDTQYF.

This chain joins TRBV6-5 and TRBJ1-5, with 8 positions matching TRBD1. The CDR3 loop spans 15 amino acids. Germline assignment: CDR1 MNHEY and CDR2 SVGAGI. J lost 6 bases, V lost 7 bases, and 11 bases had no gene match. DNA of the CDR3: TGTGCCAGCAAGCCCCGGGACAGGCCCCTTCAGCCCCAGCATTTT. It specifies CASKPRDRPLQPQHF.

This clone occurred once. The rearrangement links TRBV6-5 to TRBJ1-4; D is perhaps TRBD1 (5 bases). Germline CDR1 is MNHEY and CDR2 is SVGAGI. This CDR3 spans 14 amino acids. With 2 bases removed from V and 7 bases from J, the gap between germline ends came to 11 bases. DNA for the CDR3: TGTGCCAGCAGTTACAGGCAGGGTGGTGAAAAACTGTTTTTT. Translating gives CASSYRQGGEKLFF.

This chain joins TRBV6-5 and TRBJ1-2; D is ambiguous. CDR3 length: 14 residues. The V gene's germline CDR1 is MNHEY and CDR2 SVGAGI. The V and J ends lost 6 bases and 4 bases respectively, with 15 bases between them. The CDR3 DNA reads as TGTGCCAGCAGGTCGGTAGAGGGCCTCTATGGCTACACCTTC. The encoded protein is CASRSVEGLYGYTF.